The 31 T cell receptor beta chains in this list originate from one sample, sequenced in a study of T-cell reconstitution after alpha-beta-depleted transplantation in children. Preparing the TCRbeta library involved the use of unique molecular identifiers. TCRdb processed the PCR reads anew with MiXCR; each CDR3 protein has one entry. This sample has about 980,000 distinct CDR3 sequences, with about 30% found just once. The sequences come from PBMCs, mostly from graft donor cells, collected 360 days after TCRalphabeta/CD19-depleted stem cell transplant. These TCRs come from a boy under three years old who had a stem cell transplant for SCID, so the T cells may come from the graft donor.

This clonotype was seen more than once but under ten times. This chain connects TRBV20-1 to TRBJ2-7, with unresolved D. Germline CDR1 is DFQATT and CDR2 is SNEGSKA (reference sequence). The CDR3 sequence is 15 residues long. Trimming removed 2 bases at V and 0 bases at J, with 14 bases between. CDR3 nucleotides: TGCAGTGCTAGACCCGGCTCCGGGCCCTCCTACGAGCAGTACTTC. This sequence encodes CSARPGSGPSYEQYF.

The J gene is TRBJ1-4, the V gene TRBV5-1, with 7 bases that match TRBD1. J lost 6 bases, V lost 0 bases, and 5 bases had no gene match. The CDR3 totals 15 residues. Germline V gives CDR1 SGHRS, CDR2 YFSETQ. The CDR3 DNA follows: TGCGCCAGCAGCTTGGGGGTCAGGGGGTATGAAAAACTGTTTTTT. Amino acids: CASSLGVRGYEKLFF. Full variable domain (rest looked up from reference TRBV5-1 and TRBJ1-4): KAGVTQTPRYLIKTRGQQVTLSCSPISGHRSVSWYQQTPGQGLQFLFEYFSETQRNKGNFPGRFSGRQFSNSRSEMNVSTLELGDSALYLCASSLGVRGYEKLFFGSGTQLSVL.

CDR3 in amino acids: CASRGSTFYGYTF. The DNA of the CDR3 is TGTGCCAGCAGGGGGAGCACCTTTTATGGCTACACCTTC. The chain couples TRBV12-3 or TRBV12-4 to TRBJ1-2, with D unresolved. The CDR3 sequence is 13 residues long. V was clipped by 6 bases and J by 5 bases, with 13 bases between them.

This clonotype has more than one count but fewer than ten. This sequence joins TRBV7-2 and TRBJ2-3; 7 nucleotides match TRBD2. Trimming removed 1 base from V and 8 bases from J; junction bases left unmatched: 21. Germline V gene sequence: CDR1 SGHTA, CDR2 FQGNSA. This CDR3 has 19 amino acids. The CDR3 loop is CASSLGPAFQRGPEGTQYF. The CDR3 DNA sequence: TGTGCCAGCAGCTTAGGGCCCGCTTTCCAGCGGGGTCCGGAAGGTACGCAGTATTTT.

The rearrangement joins TRBV7-9 to TRBJ1-5; D not resolved. The CDR3 is made up of 13 amino acids. Between the trimmed V and J ends, which lost 5 bases and 7 bases, there was a span of 12 bases. Germline CDR1 reads SEHNR; CDR2 reads FQNEAQ (reference sequence). The CDR3 loop is CASSPSDGQPQHF. In DNA form, the CDR3 reads TGTGCCAGCAGCCCCTCGGATGGGCAGCCCCAGCATTTT.

This clonotype was detected only a few times. V gene TRBV15 combines with J gene TRBJ2-2; tentatively, D is TRBD1 or TRBD2 (5 bases each). V lost 4 bases and J 5 bases, leaving 11 bases between the germline ends. The CDR3 contains 14 residues. Per the germline V gene, CDR1 is LNHNV and CDR2 is YYDKDF (reference sequence). Written as DNA, the CDR3 is TGTGCCACCAGCAAGAGGGGCGGAACCGGGGAGCTGTTTTTT. Amino acids: CATSKRGGTGELFF.

This clonotype occurred a few times. The chain is built from TRBV7-3 and TRBJ1-1, with D tentatively TRBD1 (6 bases). Germline values: CDR1 SGHTA, CDR2 FQGTGA. V shed 2 bases and J shed 8 bases, with 12 bases lying between them. This CDR3 spans 13 amino acids. The CDR3 coding sequence is TGTGCCAGCAGCTTAGTCAGTAGGGGGGAAGCTTTCTTT. This sequence encodes CASSLVSRGEAFF.

The genes are TRBV7-8 and TRBJ2-3; 9 bases match TRBD2. The CDR3 runs 16 residues. V trimming: 1 base; J trimming: 3 bases; junction bases outside the gene matches: 5. Germline V gene sequence: CDR1 SGHVS, CDR2 FQNEAQ. The CDR3 DNA is TGTGCCAGCAGCTTAGTGGAAGCGGGGGGTACAGATACGCAGTATTTT. This gives the protein CASSLVEAGGTDTQYF.

This clonotype was seen many times. The V call is TRBV9, the J call TRBJ2-7, with 8 bases that match TRBD2. CDR1 is SGDLS, CDR2 YYNGEE, per germline. This CDR3 is 14 amino acids long. Trimming cost V 3 bases and J 0 bases; bases outside gene matches: 2. CDR3: CASSAGLDSYEQYF. The CDR3 DNA is TGTGCCAGCAGCGCGGGACTAGACTCCTACGAGCAGTACTTC.

This clonotype turned up a few times. V is TRBV4-2 and J is TRBJ2-1; TRBD2 aligns across 8 bases. Germline-derived CDR1 and CDR2 are LGHNA and YNFKEQ. Trimming cost V 0 bases and J 2 bases; bases outside gene matches: 6. The CDR3 covers 17 residues. CDR3 sequence: CASSQDPRGGTYNEQFF. CDR3 DNA sequence: TGTGCCAGCAGCCAAGATCCACGGGGGGGCACCTACAATGAGCAGTTCTTC.

This chain connects TRBV6-2 or TRBV6-3 to TRBJ2-7; D is undetermined. The length of the CDR3 is 18 residues. CDR1 is MNHEY and CDR2 is SVGEGT in the germline V gene. Trimming shortened V by 0 bases and J by 0 bases, and 18 bases separated the two germline ends. The CDR3 reads CASSYSMAVDKSSYEQYF. For the CDR3, the DNA is TGTGCCAGCAGTTACTCCATGGCCGTAGACAAGAGCTCCTACGAGCAGTACTTC.

V is TRBV12-3 or TRBV12-4 and J is TRBJ2-3; 7 bases map to TRBD2. The CDR3 runs 15 residues. The V and J ends lost 5 bases and 2 bases, in that order; junction bases with no gene match: 7. The CDR3 reads CASSPGGTFTDTQYF. The CDR3 DNA reads as TGTGCCAGCAGTCCGGGGGGAACGTTCACAGATACGCAGTATTTT.

This clonotype was observed a handful of times. The chain has TRBV4-1 and TRBJ2-2, with TRBD2 matching 7 bases. Germline loops: CDR1 MGHRA, CDR2 YSYEKL. After removal of 1 base from V and 2 bases from J, the junction contained 4 bases not matched to a gene. CDR3 length equals 16 residues. The DNA for the CDR3 is TGCGCCAGCAGCCAAGGAAGCGGGGCCAACACCGGGGAGCTGTTTTTT. This sequence encodes CASSQGSGANTGELFF.

This chain uses TRBV9 with TRBJ2-2; D might be TRBD1 (5 bases). CDR1 is SGDLS and CDR2 is YYNGEE in the germline V gene. V lost 4 bases and J lost 5, with 15 bases in between. This CDR3 spans 15 amino acids. The CDR3 sequence: CASSPTPHRTGELFF. The DNA of the CDR3 is TGTGCCAGCAGCCCGACCCCCCACAGGACCGGGGAGCTGTTTTTT.

The chain combines TRBV10-3 with TRBJ2-2; D is ambiguous. The CDR3 totals 15 residues. Between the trimmed V and J ends, which lost 3 bases and 5 bases, there was a span of 13 bases. The germline V gene encodes CDR1 ENHRY and CDR2 SYGVKD. The CDR3, as DNA: TGTGCCATCAGTGAAGGTTCTACGAGGACCGGGGAGCTGTTTTTT. Its protein product is CAISEGSTRTGELFF.

The rearrangement uses TRBV7-9 and TRBJ2-3; D ambiguous. V was shortened by 5 bases and J by 5 bases, with 8 bases between the two germline ends. CDR3 size: 12 residues. The germline V gene has CDR1 SEHNR and CDR2 FQNEAQ (reference sequence). CDR3 amino acids: CASSRVRDTQYF. Here the CDR3 DNA reads TGTGCCAGCAGCCGGGTGCGAGATACGCAGTATTTT.

This chain joins TRBV7-6 and TRBJ2-2; 8 nucleotides match TRBD1. The CDR3 covers 15 residues. Looked up from germline, CDR1 is SGHVS and CDR2 is FNYEAQ. Trimming cost V 3 bases and J 7 bases; bases outside gene matches: 7. The chain's CDR3 is CASSLRQGWSGELFF. The CDR3 nucleotides read TGTGCCAGCAGCTTGAGACAGGGGTGGAGCGGGGAGCTGTTTTTT.

The chain recombines TRBV3-1 with TRBJ2-7; no firm D call. The germline CDR1 and CDR2 sequences are LGHDT and YNNKEL (reference sequence). The CDR3 totals 14 residues. Deletions cut 1 base from V and 2 bases from J, with 9 bases between. For the CDR3, the DNA is TGTGCCAGCAGCCAAGTAGGACGGGCCTACGAGCAGTACTTC. Protein sequence: CASSQVGRAYEQYF.

This clonotype was seen repeatedly, ten times or more. V is TRBV7-2 and J is TRBJ2-3; 8 positions agree with TRBD2. CDR1 SGHTA and CDR2 FQGNSA come from the germline V gene. The CDR3 has 15 amino acids. V shed 0 bases, J shed 2 bases, and the junction held 1 base outside the gene matches. The CDR3 spells CASSLAGGATDTQYF. Written as DNA, the CDR3 is TGTGCCAGCAGCTTAGCCGGGGGGGCCACAGATACGCAGTATTTT.

This clonotype occurred many times. The V and J genes are TRBV12-3 or TRBV12-4 and TRBJ2-5; D not certain. V was cut by 3 bases and J by 4 bases, with 9 bases left in between. The CDR3 contains 13 residues. In DNA, the CDR3 is TGTGCCAGCAGTTTGGGTGGGCTAGAGACCCAGTACTTC. As protein: CASSLGGLETQYF.

The genes are TRBV12-3 or TRBV12-4 and TRBJ1-1; unclear D gene. V was clipped by 5 bases and J by 0 bases, with 10 bases between them. This CDR3 has 14 residues. Here the CDR3 reads CASSADGMNTEAFF. The CDR3 DNA follows: TGTGCCAGCAGTGCCGACGGCATGAACACTGAAGCTTTCTTT.

This chain connects TRBV7-9 to TRBJ2-1; no clear D. Germline CDR1 SEHNR, CDR2 FQNEAQ (reference sequence). This CDR3 spans 13 amino acids. V shed 5 bases and J shed 5 bases, with 10 bases lying between them. The CDR3 region has the DNA TGTGCCAGCAGCCCCGTGTGGCACAATGAGCAGTTCTTC. This gives the protein CASSPVWHNEQFF.

This clonotype was observed a handful of times. This chain uses TRBV12-3 or TRBV12-4 with TRBJ1-1; 12 positions match TRBD1. V was pared by 5 bases and J by 0 bases, with 10 bases of the junction left unmatched. The length of the CDR3 is 18 residues. The CDR3 DNA reads as TGTGCCAGCAGTCCGTCCCGGGACAGGGGGCGGTTGAACACTGAAGCTTTCTTT. Translation: CASSPSRDRGRLNTEAFF.

Concerning this clonotype: Sequence at one end of the junction differs from germline and may be a read error. The rearrangement links TRBV5-1 to TRBJ2-2; D possibly corresponds to TRBD1 (6 bases). The CDR3 has 15 residues. Per the germline V gene, CDR1 is SGHRS and CDR2 is YFSETQ. CDR3 nucleotides: TGCGCCAGCGGCTTAATCCCGACAGGAACCGGGGAGCTGTTTTTT. Translating gives CASGLIPTGTGELFF.

This clonotype was picked up a small number of times. The rearrangement uses TRBV29-1 and TRBJ2-5; the D call may be TRBD1 or TRBD2 (6 bases each). CDR1 SQVTM and CDR2 ANQGSEA come from the germline V gene. The CDR3 has 12 residues. Trimming cost V 7 bases and J 5 bases, with 14 bases left between them. DNA of the CDR3: TGCAGCGGGGGGGCCTTGGTTGAGACCCAGTACTTC. Its protein is CSGGALVETQYF.

The CDR3 reads CASSSSGGVDGEQFF. The CDR3 nucleotides are TGTGCCAGCAGCTCGAGCGGGGGGGTCGATGGTGAGCAGTTCTTC. The V and J genes are TRBV7-3 and TRBJ2-1; 10 positions agree with TRBD2. Per the germline V gene, CDR1 is SGHTA and CDR2 is FQGTGA. With 4 bases clipped from V and 9 bases from J, the junction kept 9 bases outside the gene matches. The CDR3 extends over 15 amino acids.

V is TRBV24-1 and J is TRBJ2-3; perhaps TRBD1 as D (7 bases). Germline loops: CDR1 KGHDR, CDR2 SFDVKD. This CDR3 has 16 residues. The V end was cut by 3 bases, the J end by 3 bases, with 15 bases between. The CDR3 is CATSDPRGAGTDTQYF. CDR3 sequence (DNA): TGTGCCACCAGTGATCCCAGGGGGGCGGGGACAGATACGCAGTATTTT.

At least ten counts were recorded for this clonotype. An end of the junction does not agree with germline; a read error may underlie this. The rearrangement uses TRBV5-1 and TRBJ2-7; a possible D gene is TRBD1 (5 bases). This CDR3 has 14 amino acids. Germline V gene data show CDR1 as SGHRS and CDR2 as YFSETQ. As DNA, the CDR3 is TGTGCCAGCAGCCTAGGACAAGCATCCTACGAGCAGTACTTC. Amino acids: CASSLGQASYEQYF.

J is TRBJ2-3 and V is TRBV20-1, with 16 bases matching TRBD2. Germline V gene sequence: CDR1 DFQATT, CDR2 SNEGSKA (reference sequence). This CDR3 spans 17 amino acids. Trimming at V came to 5 bases and at J to 4 bases, leaving 9 bases not matched to a gene. The CDR3 region is CSAAGTSGGADSDTQYF. CDR3 sequence (DNA): TGCAGTGCTGCCGGGACTAGCGGGGGGGCCGACTCAGATACGCAGTATTTT.

CDR3 in DNA: TGTGCCAGCAGCTTAAACGCCGCCTACAATGAGCAGTTCTTC. Its translation: CASSLNAAYNEQFF. The chain couples TRBV7-2 to TRBJ2-1; D is unresolved. The CDR3 sequence is 14 residues long. Germline V CDR1 and CDR2: SGHTA, FQGNSA. The V end lost 2 bases, the J end lost 2 bases, and 7 bases lay between the germline ends.

V is TRBV6-5 and J is TRBJ2-3; no clear D. Germline V gives CDR1 MNHEY, CDR2 SVGAGI. This CDR3 has 13 amino acids. V dropped 5 bases and J dropped 6 bases, with 12 bases sitting between them. The CDR3: CASSTDPLDTQYF. The CDR3 DNA sequence: TGTGCCAGCAGTACCGACCCGCTGGATACGCAGTATTTT.